These 30 T cell receptor beta chains were all obtained from the same sample, sequenced in a study of blood T cell repertoires in COVID-19. The protocol was immunoSEQ multiplex PCR, while the TCRdb copy is restricted to in-frame clones and leaves out a portion. The sample includes 250,000 to 350,000 clones, roughly 89% seen only once; the top ten take 3%. The source material was peripheral blood. These receptors all stem from a woman aged 25 to 39 with active or convalescent COVID-19.

CDR3 nucleotides: TGTGCCAGCAGTTTACAATACGAGCAGTACTTC. This translates into CASSLQYEQYF. The V gene is TRBV28, the J gene TRBJ2-7; D is undetermined. Between the trimmed V and J ends, which lost 2 bases and 4 bases, there was a span of 3 bases. In germline, CDR1 is MDHEN, CDR2 SYDVKM. The CDR3 sequence is 11 residues long.

The chain uses TRBV2 and TRBJ1-6; 7 positions agree with TRBD1. Germline assignment: CDR1 SNHLY and CDR2 FYNNEI. The CDR3 length is 15 residues. The V and J ends lost 10 bases and 4 bases, in that order; junction bases with no gene match: 10. The CDR3 loop reads CATSDMGQYNSPLHF. CDR3 DNA: TGTGCCACCTCCGACATGGGACAGTATAATTCACCCCTCCACTTT.

The chain couples TRBV6-2 or TRBV6-3 to TRBJ2-4, with D perhaps TRBD1 (7 bases). The V end lost 4 bases, the J end lost 6 bases, and 16 bases lay between the germline ends. CDR3 length: 15 amino acids. Looked up from germline, CDR1 is MNHEY and CDR2 is SVGEGT. CDR3 DNA: TGTGCCAGCAGTTCCCCCAGGGGGGATGGAAACATTCAGTACTTC. Its translation: CASSSPRGDGNIQYF.

The chain employs TRBV6-5 and TRBJ2-2; D not certain. Germline CDR1 MNHEY, CDR2 SVGAGI. V lost 5 bases and J 6 bases, leaving 10 bases between the germline ends. The CDR3 covers 13 residues. CDR3 in amino acids: CASSTTGPGELFF. CDR3 nucleotides: TGTGCCAGCAGTACCACTGGGCCCGGGGAGCTGTTTTTT.

The chain uses TRBV6-2 or TRBV6-3 and TRBJ2-3; tentative D call: TRBD2 (5 bases). CDR3 length: 14 residues. CDR1 and CDR2 (germline): MNHEY, SVGEGT. The ends were cut back, 6 bases at V and 6 bases at J, with 16 bases in the middle. The CDR3 spells CASSSDSVVDTQYF. The CDR3 DNA follows: TGTGCCAGCAGCTCGGACTCCGTAGTCGATACGCAGTATTTT.

V is TRBV2 and J is TRBJ1-2; maybe TRBD1 (6 bases). V dropped 4 bases and J dropped 0 bases, with 9 bases sitting between them. CDR1 is SNHLY and CDR2 is FYNNEI in the germline V gene. CDR3 size: 14 residues. The CDR3 region has the DNA TGTGCCAGCAGTGCGGCAGGGGCTAACTATGGCTACACCTTC. Translating gives CASSAAGANYGYTF.

The V and J genes are TRBV19 and TRBJ2-7, with 9 bases matching TRBD1. V dropped 5 bases and J dropped 3; count of bases not matched to a gene: 2. The CDR3 covers 13 residues. Germline V gives CDR1 LNHDA, CDR2 SQIVND (reference sequence). Here the CDR3 DNA reads TGTGCCAGTAGTTCGGGACAGGGCTACGAGCAGTACTTC. This codes for CASSSGQGYEQYF.

The CDR3 here is CASSLKGGAGELFF. Here the CDR3 DNA reads TGCGCCAGCAGCTTGAAAGGGGGAGCCGGGGAGCTGTTTTTT. The chain has TRBV5-1 and TRBJ2-2; maybe TRBD1 (6 bases). The CDR3 has 14 residues. Germline-derived CDR1 and CDR2 are SGHRS and YFSETQ. V lost 1 base and J lost 6, with 10 bases in between. Drawing the rest from reference TRBV5-1 and TRBJ2-2, the complete variable domain is KAGVTQTPRYLIKTRGQQVTLSCSPISGHRSVSWYQQTPGQGLQFLFEYFSETQRNKGNFPGRFSGRQFSNSRSEMNVSTLELGDSALYLCASSLKGGAGELFFGEGSRLTVL.

The V gene is TRBV7-9, the J gene TRBJ2-1; 13 nucleotides match TRBD2. The CDR3 is made up of 15 amino acids. After removal of 5 bases from V and 7 bases from J, the junction contained 5 bases not matched to a gene. Germline-derived CDR1 and CDR2 are SEHNR and FQNEAQ (reference sequence). The CDR3 region is CASSILAGGRNEQFF. CDR3 coding DNA: TGTGCCAGCAGCATACTAGCGGGGGGGAGGAATGAGCAGTTCTTC.

The rearrangement uses TRBV2 and TRBJ1-6; D is perhaps TRBD1 (6 bases). V was clipped by 6 bases and J by 6 bases, with 18 bases between them. Per germline, CDR1 SNHLY and CDR2 FYNNEI. The CDR3 sequence is 16 residues long. CDR3 coding DNA: TGTGCCAGCAGGGACGACCTCTCAGGGGCTAATTCACCCCTCCACTTT. Its protein is CASRDDLSGANSPLHF.

The rearrangement joins TRBV9 to TRBJ1-6, with 7 bases identical to TRBD1. The CDR3 is 14 amino acids. V gave up 4 bases and J gave up 6 bases; unmatched junction bases: 4. The V gene's germline CDR1 is SGDLS and CDR2 YYNGEE. Written as DNA, the CDR3 is TGTGCCAGCAGCTTCACAGGGGCTAATTCACCCCTCCACTTT. It translates to CASSFTGANSPLHF.

The chain couples TRBV6-5 to TRBJ2-3; 7 bases are shared with TRBD2. CDR1 is MNHEY, CDR2 SVGAGI, per germline. The V segment lost 2 bases and the J segment 11 bases; nucleotides outside the gene matches: 1. The CDR3 runs 11 residues. In DNA, the CDR3 is TGTGCCAGCAGTTACGGCGGGGGGCAGTATTTT. As protein: CASSYGGGQYF.

The chain uses TRBV5-4 and TRBJ1-2; a weak D match, TRBD1 (5 bases). This CDR3 spans 14 amino acids. CDR1 is SGHNT and CDR2 is YYREEE in the germline V gene (reference sequence). V dropped 1 base and J dropped 2 bases, with 9 bases sitting between them. The CDR3 coding sequence is TGTGCCAGCAGCTTGTGGGGGGGAAACTATGGCTACACCTTC. It codes for CASSLWGGNYGYTF.

The rearrangement joins TRBV7-9 to TRBJ1-2; D is unclear. V was pared by 5 bases and J by 7 bases, with 8 bases between. CDR3 size: 11 residues. Germline-derived CDR1 and CDR2 are SEHNR and FQNEAQ (reference sequence). The CDR3, as DNA: TGTGCCAGCAGCAGAGCAGGTGGCTACACCTTC. Its protein is CASSRAGGYTF.

The V call is TRBV6-5, the J call TRBJ2-2; TRBD2 aligns across 10 bases. The germline V gene encodes CDR1 MNHEY and CDR2 SVGAGI. The junction had 4 bases not matched to a gene; V was cut back by 2 bases and J by 4 bases. The CDR3 is made up of 16 amino acids. CDR3 in DNA: TGTGCCAGCAGTTACCAGGGACTAGCGCGCACCGGGGAGCTGTTTTTT. Translated: CASSYQGLARTGELFF.

For the CDR3, the DNA is TGCGCCAGCAGCTCAGGACAGTTGGGTGGCTACACCTTC. It codes for CASSSGQLGGYTF. The rearrangement joins TRBV5-1 to TRBJ1-2; TRBD1 is a possible D gene (6 bases). V lost 3 bases, J lost 7 bases, and 13 bases lay in between. Per germline, CDR1 SGHRS and CDR2 YFSETQ. This CDR3 is 13 amino acids long.

V is TRBV6-5 and J is TRBJ2-3, with 7 bases matching TRBD1. CDR3 length: 16 amino acids. Unmatched junction bases numbered 10, after V lost 3 bases and J lost 4 bases. CDR1 is MNHEY and CDR2 is SVGAGI in the germline V gene. The DNA of the CDR3 is TGTGCCAGCAGTTATTACAGGGGTTATACCTCAGATACGCAGTATTTT. Protein: CASSYYRGYTSDTQYF.

The sample holds a few counts of this clone. The chain carries TRBV6-5 and TRBJ1-4; unclear D gene. Per the germline V gene, CDR1 is MNHEY and CDR2 is SVGAGI. V lost 0 bases and J 9 bases, leaving 14 bases between the germline ends. The CDR3 sequence is 15 residues long. The DNA of the CDR3 is TGTGCCAGCAGTTACTCGAAGATCGGAGGGCAAAAACTGTTTTTT. It translates to CASSYSKIGGQKLFF.

This rearrangement joins TRBV6-2 or TRBV6-3 to TRBJ1-5; 7 bases align to TRBD1. This CDR3 is built from 18 residues. V lost 2 bases, J lost 0 bases, and 10 bases stayed unmatched. The germline CDR1 and CDR2 sequences are MNHEY and SVGEGT. The chain's CDR3 is CASSYPTGQAHSNQPQHF. DNA of the CDR3: TGTGCCAGCAGTTACCCTACCGGACAGGCCCATAGCAATCAGCCCCAGCATTTT.

V gene TRBV7-9 combines with J gene TRBJ2-5; weak D call: TRBD2 (6 bases). Trimming left V 5 bases short and J 2 bases short, with 9 bases between. CDR1 and CDR2 from the germline V gene are SEHNR and FQNEAQ (reference sequence). The CDR3 covers 13 residues. The CDR3: CASSPAGQETQYF. The CDR3 DNA follows: TGTGCCAGCAGCCCCGCGGGACAAGAGACCCAGTACTTC.

The V call is TRBV2, the J call TRBJ2-5, with unresolved D. With 7 bases removed from V and 2 bases from J, the gap between germline ends came to 8 bases. Germline lookup yields CDR1 SNHLY and CDR2 FYNNEI. CDR3 length: 12 amino acids. CDR3: CASNPGQETQYF. The CDR3 DNA reads as TGTGCCAGCAATCCAGGACAAGAGACCCAGTACTTC.

This clone was seen more than once but under ten times. V is TRBV6-4 and J is TRBJ2-2; 9 bases line up with TRBD1. V was clipped by 5 bases and J by 4 bases; unmatched bases: 5. The germline V gene encodes CDR1 MRHNA and CDR2 SNTAGT. The CDR3 is 15 amino acids. The CDR3 DNA follows: TGTGCCAGCAGTACGGGACAGGGCGGCACCGGGGAGCTGTTTTTT. Translating gives CASSTGQGGTGELFF.

The V and J genes are TRBV5-6 and TRBJ2-5; D not certain. Trimming removed 4 bases from V and 2 bases from J, with 12 bases in between. The CDR3 is made up of 14 amino acids. Germline CDR1 SGHDT, CDR2 YYEEEE. CDR3 bases: TGTGCCAGCAGCCCCTGGGCCAGACAAGAGACCCAGTACTTC. It yields the protein CASSPWARQETQYF.

V is TRBV27 and J is TRBJ1-1, with D tentatively TRBD1 (6 bases). CDR3 size: 13 residues. Trimming left V 4 bases short and J 3 bases short, with 9 bases between. Looked up from germline, CDR1 is MNHEY and CDR2 is SMNVEV (reference sequence). CDR3 protein: CASSYREYTEAFF. The CDR3 nucleotides read TGTGCCAGCAGTTACAGGGAGTACACTGAAGCTTTCTTT.

V gene TRBV5-4 combines with J gene TRBJ2-5; possible D gene TRBD1, 6 bases. The germline V gene encodes CDR1 SGHNT and CDR2 YYREEE (reference sequence). Trimming took 3 bases from V and 1 from J, leaving 13 bases between them. The CDR3 loop spans 15 amino acids. CDR3 sequence (DNA): TGTGCCAGCAGCTCACCTACAGGGACCCAAGAGACCCAGTACTTC. Translation gives CASSSPTGTQETQYF.

The chain carries TRBV27 and TRBJ2-1; 11 bases agree with TRBD1. The CDR3 loop spans 15 amino acids. Losses at the gene ends were 6 bases for V and 8 bases for J; bases not matched to a gene: 9. Per the germline V gene, CDR1 is MNHEY and CDR2 is SMNVEV (reference sequence). This chain's CDR3 is CASRDRDRGFYEQFF. The CDR3, as DNA: TGTGCCAGCAGGGACCGGGACAGGGGGTTCTATGAGCAGTTCTTC.

The V gene is TRBV6-4, the J gene TRBJ2-7; the match to TRBD1 covers 9 bases. Germline V gene sequence: CDR1 MRHNA, CDR2 SNTAGT. The CDR3 length is 14 residues. Germline trimming cut 7 bases from V and 5 bases from J; bases unmatched to any gene: 9. Written as DNA, the CDR3 is TGTGCCAGCAACAAACAGGGGGCTGTGGACGAGCAGTACTTC. Protein sequence: CASNKQGAVDEQYF.

A single count supports this clone. The chain couples TRBV30 to TRBJ1-6; 7 positions agree with TRBD1. Germline CDR1 reads GTSNPN; CDR2 reads SVGIG (reference sequence). Trimming took 7 bases from V and 7 from J; bases not matched to a gene: 19. CDR3 length: 17 amino acids. CDR3: CAYKGGQGGVGNSPLHF. CDR3 DNA sequence: TGTGCCTACAAAGGCGGGCAGGGGGGAGTTGGCAATTCACCCCTCCACTTT. The variable domain in full, with the rest retrieved from reference TRBV30 and TRBJ1-6, is SQTIHQWPATLVQPVGSPLSLECTVEGTSNPNLYWYRQAAGRGLQLLFYSVGIGQISSEVPQNLSASRPQDRQFILSSKKLLLSDSGFYLCAYKGGQGGVGNSPLHFGNGTRLTVT.

The rearrangement joins TRBV21-1 to TRBJ1-5; the table names TRBD1, a call not compared with the DNA. TRBV21-1 is a recognized pseudogene. This CDR3 is 16 amino acids long. Here the CDR3 reads CASSKGRGQRNQPQHF. The CDR3 DNA sequence: TGTGCCAGCAGCAAAGGCAGGGGGCAAAGAAATCAGCCCCAGCATTTT.

The V gene is TRBV7-2, the J gene TRBJ2-2, with 8 bases that match TRBD2. The CDR3 extends over 16 amino acids. Per the germline V gene, CDR1 is SGHTA and CDR2 is FQGNSA. The V segment lost 5 bases and the J segment 2 bases; nucleotides outside the gene matches: 7. The CDR3 is CASSLGWTSNTGELFF. The CDR3 DNA follows: TGTGCCAGCAGCCTCGGATGGACTAGCAACACCGGGGAGCTGTTTTTT.